These 17 T cell receptor beta chains originate from one sample sequenced in a study of spatial heterogeneity in lung cancer. Study-wide points: Within tumors, counts of expanded alpha and beta TCRs tracked tumor mutation counts.

TCRdb redid the calling of the 5' RACE reads with MiXCR, one entry per CDR3 protein. Among some 7,000 distinct CDR3 sequences listed, more than 3% were seen once. Their recognized antigens are unknown. Time point of the sample: sample taken at primary tumor resection. The source material was lung tumor tissue, sampled at surgery. The receptor source for this set is a male donor with early-stage non-small cell lung cancer.

The sample holds many counts of this clonotype. This sequence joins TRBV20-1 and TRBJ2-3; no firm D call. V lost 5 bases, J lost 6 bases, and 12 bases lay in between. Germline V gives CDR1 DFQATT, CDR2 SNEGSKA (reference sequence). The CDR3 runs to 12 residues. The CDR3 region has the DNA TGCAGTGCTGAACCCCTAGGGGATACGCAGTATTTT. This encodes CSAEPLGDTQYF.

This clonotype has ten or more counts. This chain links TRBV5-1 with TRBJ2-3; 7 nucleotides match TRBD2. The CDR3 has 14 residues. Germline V CDR1 and CDR2: SGHRS, YFSETQ. With 1 base clipped from V and 1 base from J, the junction kept 0 bases outside the gene matches. The CDR3 nucleotides read TGCGCCAGCAGCTTGCGGGGGGGCACAGATACGCAGTATTTT. Translation: CASSLRGGTDTQYF.

This clonotype was seen repeatedly, ten times or more. The genes are TRBV7-3 and TRBJ2-1, with 10 bases fitting TRBD2. Germline V gene data show CDR1 as SGHTA and CDR2 as FQGTGA. Trimming removed 4 bases from V and 4 bases from J; junction bases left unmatched: 7. The CDR3 loop spans 16 amino acids. For the CDR3, the DNA is TGTGCCAGCAGCTCCTCTAGCGGGAGAGGATACAATGAGCAGTTCTTC. It specifies CASSSSSGRGYNEQFF.

This clonotype showed up many times. Here the CDR3 reads CASSLGGGRYEQYF. In nucleotides, the CDR3 is TGTGCCAGCAGTTTAGGCGGGGGCAGATACGAGCAGTACTTC. The chain has TRBV12-3 or TRBV12-4 and TRBJ2-7; a possible D gene is TRBD2 (7 bases). This CDR3 contains 14 residues. With 1 base removed from V and 4 bases from J, the gap between germline ends came to 11 bases.

This clonotype counts as medium-sized. The J gene is TRBJ1-2, the V gene TRBV9; the D is unclear. Between the trimmed V and J ends, which lost 3 bases and 5 bases, there was a span of 2 bases. Looked up from germline, CDR1 is SGDLS and CDR2 is YYNGEE. The CDR3 extends over 10 amino acids. The CDR3 loop is CASSGYGYTF. DNA of the CDR3: TGTGCCAGCAGCGGTTATGGCTACACCTTC. The whole variable domain, remainder taken from reference TRBV9 and TRBJ1-2, is DSGVTQTPKHLITATGQRVTLRCSPRSGDLSVYWYQQSLDQGLQFLIQYYNGEERAKGNILERFSAQQFPDLHSELNLSSLELGDSALYFCASSGYGYTFGSGTRLTVV.

This clonotype was counted ten times or more. This rearrangement joins TRBV7-2 to TRBJ2-7; weak D call: TRBD2 (5 bases). V was trimmed by 2 bases and J by 0 bases, leaving 11 bases between them. Looked up from germline, CDR1 is SGHTA and CDR2 is FQGNSA. This CDR3 comprises 15 residues. The CDR3 DNA follows: TGTGCCAGCAGCTTAAATCCCGGGATCTCCTACGAGCAGTACTTC. Amino acid sequence: CASSLNPGISYEQYF. Complete variable domain (other parts from reference TRBV7-2 and TRBJ2-7): GAGVSQSPSNKVTEKGKDVELRCDPISGHTALYWYRQSLGQGLEFLIYFQGNSAPDKSGLPSDRFSAERTGGSVSTLTIQRTQQEDSAVYLCASSLNPGISYEQYFGPGTRLTVT.

This clonotype was counted ten times or more. The V gene is TRBV7-9, the J gene TRBJ1-5; D is undetermined. The germline CDR1 and CDR2 sequences are SEHNR and FQNEAQ (reference sequence). V was shortened by 6 bases and J by 0 bases, with 15 bases between the two germline ends. CDR3 length: 16 amino acids. CDR3 in DNA: TGTGCCAGCAGTCTTTGGGCAGTCAATAGCAATCAGCCCCAGCATTTT. This translates into CASSLWAVNSNQPQHF.

Relative to its sample, this clonotype is medium-sized. The chain has TRBV30 and TRBJ2-1; 10 bases line up with TRBD2. CDR3 length: 16 residues. The trim removed 0 bases at V and 3 bases at J, leaving 5 bases unmatched. Germline V gives CDR1 GTSNPN, CDR2 SVGIG (reference sequence). The CDR3 DNA reads TGTGCCTGGAGTGTATTGTCTAGCGGGAGCTACAATGAGCAGTTCTTC. It yields the protein CAWSVLSSGSYNEQFF.

This clonotype is medium-sized (0.01 to 0.1%). This chain connects TRBV20-1 to TRBJ2-3; D is tentatively TRBD1 or TRBD2 (5 bases each). Trimming removed 1 base at V and 6 bases at J, with 17 bases between. The germline CDR1 and CDR2 sequences are DFQATT and SNEGSKA (reference sequence). This CDR3 spans 15 amino acids. This chain's CDR3 is CSARVGSTEGDTQYF. CDR3 nucleotides: TGCAGTGCTAGAGTTGGGTCCACCGAGGGGGATACGCAGTATTTT.

This clonotype was recorded many times. The chain recombines TRBV20-1 with TRBJ2-1; D not certain. Germline V gene lookup returns CDR1 DFQATT and CDR2 SNEGSKA (reference sequence). The ends were cut back, 3 bases at V and 10 bases at J, with 10 bases in the middle. This CDR3 spans 11 amino acids. DNA for the CDR3: TGCAGTGCTAGTCTCCTAGAAGAGCAGTTCTTC. This sequence encodes CSASLLEEQFF.

In its sample, this clonotype ranks as medium-sized. The chain combines TRBV5-1 with TRBJ1-3; D gene unclear. CDR3 length: 14 residues. Germline V gene lookup returns CDR1 SGHRS and CDR2 YFSETQ. The germline V and J ends were trimmed by 4 bases and 4 bases, with 12 bases remaining between them. This CDR3 is CASSAGIYGNTIYF. The CDR3 DNA sequence: TGCGCCAGCAGCGCCGGGATCTACGGAAACACCATATATTTT.

On this clonotype itself: Given the absence of the conserved phenylalanine or tryptophan at the CDR3 end, a read error is likely. Because the CDR3's place on the DNA is in doubt, the DNA is left out and the CDR3 is given as listed by TCRdb. The chain is built from TRBV11-3 and TRBJ2-1; the table's D gene call, TRBD2, was not cross checked with the DNA. The CDR3 has 14 amino acids, counting both end residues. Germline V gives CDR1 SGHNT, CDR2 YENEEA. The CDR3 region is CASGRGGAYNEQCG.

This clonotype was counted between two and nine times. The chain employs TRBV4-1 and TRBJ1-1; D is unresolved. Germline CDR1 reads MGHRA; CDR2 reads YSYEKL. The CDR3 totals 14 residues. Trimming removed 0 bases at V and 2 bases at J, with 7 bases between. The DNA of the CDR3 is TGCGCCAGCAGCCAAGAGTACATAAACACTGAAGCTTTCTTT. This gives the protein CASSQEYINTEAFF.

This clonotype has a count of ten or more. This chain uses TRBV2 with TRBJ2-4; no reliable D call. The ends were cut back, 5 bases at V and 9 bases at J, with 14 bases in the middle. Germline loops: CDR1 SNHLY, CDR2 FYNNEI. The CDR3 totals 13 residues. CDR3 sequence: CASSRDTNGIQYF. CDR3 in DNA: TGTGCCAGCAGTCGCGACACAAACGGCATTCAGTACTTC. The variable domain in full, with the rest retrieved from reference TRBV2 and TRBJ2-4, is EPEVTQTPSHQVTQMGQEVILRCVPISNHLYFYWYRQILGQKVEFLVSFYNNEISEKSEIFDDQFSVERPDGSNFTLKIRSTKLEDSAMYFCASSRDTNGIQYFGAGTRLSVL.

CDR3 sequence (DNA): TGTGCCAGTAGTGGACAGGGGGACGGCTACACCTTC. Translating it yields CASSGQGDGYTF. The chain employs TRBV19 and TRBJ1-2, with 10 bases identical to TRBD1. CDR3 length: 12 residues. In germline, CDR1 is LNHDA, CDR2 SQIVND (reference sequence). J was trimmed by 8 bases and V by 5 bases; bases with no gene match: 2.

In its sample, this clonotype is medium-sized (0.01 to 0.1%). The chain couples TRBV12-3 or TRBV12-4 to TRBJ1-2; TRBD1 matches at 7 bases. The CDR3 spans 16 residues. The J segment lost 3 bases and the V segment lost 5 bases, leaving 12 bases of the junction unmatched. The CDR3 DNA follows: TGTGCCAGCAGTGGGGGGGGCAACAGGGGCCACTATGGCTACACCTTC. This encodes CASSGGGNRGHYGYTF.

This clonotype is judged medium-sized (0.01 to 0.1%). J is TRBJ1-5 and V is TRBV30; no definite D call. The CDR3 is 12 amino acids. Germline loops: CDR1 GTSNPN, CDR2 SVGIG (reference sequence). Trimming shortened V by 0 bases and J by 9 bases, and 9 bases separated the two germline ends. The CDR3 loop reads CAWSVRLGPQHF. The CDR3 DNA reads as TGTGCCTGGAGTGTGCGCCTAGGGCCCCAGCATTTT.